The following is a T cell receptor beta chain sequence with its context. This sample is drawn from a study of blood T cell repertoires in COVID-19. Turning to the study itself: Samples came from the United States, Italy and Spain, spanning acute and convalescent COVID-19. PBMCs, B-cell-depleted T cells, or T cells were the source of the cDNA or gDNA that made up the material.

Per the study methods: Quantification of nucleated cells was approximated via reference gene primer amplification. Only in-frame clones appear in the TCRdb table, and some are missing; sequencing was by immunoSEQ multiplex PCR. D and trimming come from the DNA, and the V and J calls and clone size come from that table. The table lists about 88,000 clones, around 86% of them singletons, with roughly 27% in the top ten. Germline assignment: CDR1 MNHEY and CDR2 SVGAGI. Trimming pared 4 bases from V and 0 bases from J, leaving 10 bases between. The CDR3 runs 14 residues. Sequencing was performed on peripheral blood. This TCR derives from a human donor in a cohort sampled during active COVID-19. The rearrangement links TRBV6-5 to TRBJ2-7, with a tentative D call TRBD2 (6 bases). The CDR3 DNA reads TGTGCCAGCAGTTTAGCGGCAAACTCCTACGAGCAGTACTTC. Translated, it gives CASSLAANSYEQYF.